This note documents a single T cell receptor (beta chain) sequence. The antigen remains unidentified. The data stem from a study of cytomegalovirus exposure and HLA in healthy donors. Study-wide points: The study put roughly 160 TCR beta chains on its list as cytomegalovirus-associated.

It was with 60 Vbeta and 13 Jbeta primers that the PCR ran. The method was immunoSEQ multiplex PCR; TCRdb's version includes in-frame clones alone and lacks a portion of them. Of about 300,000 clones listed, roughly 88% were seen once; the top ten hold approximately 4.3%. Sequenced input: PBMCs. This TCR was recovered from a man in his forties or fifties in good health and CMV-seropositive.

The CDR3 DNA reads TGTGCCAGCAGCCAACTAACTAGCGGGGAGTTTCAGTACTTC. Protein product: CASSQLTSGEFQYF. The chain couples TRBV21-1 to TRBJ2-4; the table's D call TRBD2 went unverified against the DNA. TRBV21-1 is a listed pseudogene. The CDR3 runs to 14 residues.